Listed below are T cell receptor beta chains from one sample, sequenced in a study of blood T cell repertoires in COVID-19. Here immunoSEQ multiplex PCR was the method, and the copy in TCRdb shows in-frame clones only, minus some. This table has over 90,000 clones, approximately 78% appearing once. Specimen: peripheral blood. The origin of the receptors is a man aged 55 to 69 with active or convalescent COVID-19. The CDR3 runs from the conserved cysteine through the conserved F or W. The order of the fields is J gene, D gene, V gene, clone size, CDR3 length, CDR3 DNA, CDR3 protein. D genes are given only for firm matches. A clone size is listed for some rows: how often the clone was seen (once, few, many), or a class if it is expanded.

>TRBJ2-7|TRBD2|TRBV27|.|16
TGTGCCAGCAGGCCCATAGCGGGAGGGAGCTCCTACGAGCAGTACTTC
CASRPIAGGSSYEQYF
>TRBJ1-3|.|TRBV5-1|.|16
TGCGCCAGCAGCCCGGAACAGGGTTTCTCTGGAAACACCATATATTTT
CASSPEQGFSGNTIYF
>TRBJ1-1|TRBD1|TRBV28|.|18
TGTGCCGCCAGCAGTTTATTCGGCTTGGACAGGGGGCGGACTGAAGCTTTCTTT
CAASSLFGLDRGRTEAFF
>TRBJ1-5|.|TRBV30|once|13
TGTGCCTGGAGCGTAGACAGTCTTGAGCCCCAGCATTTT
CAWSVDSLEPQHF
>TRBJ2-5|.|TRBV24-1|.|13
TGTGCCACCAGTGATCCCGGACAGAAGACCCAGTACTTC
CATSDPGQKTQYF
>TRBJ1-1|TRBD1|TRBV6-2/TRBV6-3|.|16
TGTGCCAGCAGTTACCCGGGACAGGGCTTGAACACTGAAGCTTTCTTT
CASSYPGQGLNTEAFF
>TRBJ2-2|TRBD2|TRBV11-3|few|15
TGTGCCAGCAGCCCTAGCGGGGGGCTAGGCGGGGAGCTGTTTTTT
CASSPSGGLGGELFF
>TRBJ1-2|TRBD1|TRBV7-9|.|16
TGTGCCAGCAGCTTAGCGGGGGCAGGGGGCGACTATGGCTACACCTTC
CASSLAGAGGDYGYTF
>TRBJ2-1|.|TRBV7-2|.|14
TGTGCCAGCAGCTTAGGTGGCTCAGCAGGCGAGCAGTTCTTC
CASSLGGSAGEQFF
>TRBJ2-2|.|TRBV11-2|.|12
TGTGCCACGCGGGGGAACACCGGGGAGCTGTTTTTT
CATRGNTGELFF
>TRBJ2-2|.|TRBV18|many|14
TGTGCCAGCTCTTCGGTATCGGTCACCGGGGAGCTGTTTTTT
CASSSVSVTGELFF
>TRBJ2-3|TRBD2|TRBV24-1|.|16
TGTGCCACCAGTGACCGGCTAGCGGGAGGTACAGATACGCAGTATTTT
CATSDRLAGGTDTQYF
>TRBJ1-2|.|TRBV18|once|13
TGTGCCAGCTCACCTCTACAGGGAGACGGCTACACCTTC
CASSPLQGDGYTF
>TRBJ1-3|.|TRBV30|few|13
TGTGCCTGGAGTATATCGTTTCTAGGCACCATATATTTT
CAWSISFLGTIYF
>TRBJ1-4|.|TRBV4-1|.|15
TGCGCCAGCAGCCAAGTGGAGGGGACCGGTGAAAAACTGTTTTTT
CASSQVEGTGEKLFF
>TRBJ2-2|.|TRBV7-2|.|15
TGTGCCAGCAGACACATACAGGGTAACACCGGGGAGCTGTTTTTT
CASRHIQGNTGELFF
>TRBJ1-5|.|TRBV7-2|.|15
TGTGCCAGCAGCTTAGGCGGCAGGGCAAATCAGCCCCAGCATTTT
CASSLGGRANQPQHF
>TRBJ2-1|.|TRBV2|.|16
TGTGCCAGCAGTGAAGAAGGAGCGGGCCTTTACAATGAGCAGTTCTTC
CASSEEGAGLYNEQFF
>TRBJ2-1|.|TRBV6-5|.|16
TGTGCCAGCAGTTACTCAATCACGAGCTCCTACAATGAGCAGTTCTTC
CASSYSITSSYNEQFF
>TRBJ1-3|TRBD1|TRBV6-2/TRBV6-3|.|17
TGTGCCAGCAGTTACGTGACAGGGGCCAGCTCTGGAAACACCATATATTTT
CASSYVTGASSGNTIYF
>TRBJ2-1|TRBD1|TRBV2|.|15
TGTGCCAGCAGCGCGGACAGGGGGTCCTACAATGAGCAGTTCTTC
CASSADRGSYNEQFF
>TRBJ1-2|TRBD1|TRBV5-1|.|14
TGCGCCAGCAGCACCGGACAGGGCGCCTATGGCTACACCTTC
CASSTGQGAYGYTF
>TRBJ2-5|TRBD2|TRBV2|.|13
TGTGCCAGCAGGGGACTAGCGGGAGAGACCCAGTACTTC
CASRGLAGETQYF
>TRBJ1-4|TRBD1|TRBV5-8|few|16
TGTGCCAGCAGCACCCGGACAGGGAATGCTAATGAAAAACTGTTTTTT
CASSTRTGNANEKLFF
>TRBJ2-5|.|TRBV2|.|14
TGTGCCAGCAGGACAGACTTGGGCCAAGAGACCCAGTACTTC
CASRTDLGQETQYF
>TRBJ2-1|TRBD2|TRBV6-1|.|15
TGTGCCAGCATTCAACTAGCGGGAGTAAAGGATGAGCAGTTCTTC
CASIQLAGVKDEQFF
>TRBJ2-1|TRBD1|TRBV5-1|few|16
TGCGCCAGCAGCACCGGACAGGGTTACTCCTACAATGAGCAGTTCTTC
CASSTGQGYSYNEQFF
>TRBJ2-5|.|TRBV28|.|13
TGTGCCAGCAGTGGTGGTAGCCAAGAGACCCAGTACTTC
CASSGGSQETQYF
>TRBJ1-6|.|TRBV28|.|12
TGTGCCAGCAAAGGACTTGATTCACCCCTCCACTTT
CASKGLDSPLHF
>TRBJ2-5|TRBD2|TRBV2|.|15
TGTGCCAGCAGCCTTGGAACTAGCGGGAAGGAGACCCAGTACTTC
CASSLGTSGKETQYF
>TRBJ2-3|TRBD1|TRBV24-1|once|15
TGTGCCACCAGTGACTCGACAGGGGGAACAGATACGCAGTATTTT
CATSDSTGGTDTQYF
>TRBJ2-6|.|TRBV7-6|.|16
TGTGCCAGCAGCTCCCCGACACTTACGGGGGCCAACGTCCTGACTTTC
CASSSPTLTGANVLTF
>TRBJ1-2|.|TRBV19|.|14
TGTGCCAGTAGTATAAAGCTTTCGGGAGATGGCTACACCTTC
CASSIKLSGDGYTF
>TRBJ1-1|TRBD1|TRBV30|few|13
TGTGCCTGGGGGACAGGGCCGAACACTGAAGCTTTCTTT
CAWGTGPNTEAFF
>TRBJ2-1|TRBD2|TRBV19|.|14
TGTGCCAGTAGTCTCAGCGGGACCAACAATGAGCAGTTCTTC
CASSLSGTNNEQFF